This TCR beta chain comes out of a study of blood T cell repertoires in COVID-19. Study-wide background: Some COVID-19 samples were acute and others convalescent; all came from the United States, Italy and Spain.

In the source study's methods: Amplification of reference gene primers was used by the study to estimate nucleated cell counts. The repertoire was sequenced with immunoSEQ multiplex PCR; TCRdb's copy has only in-frame clones and lacks some. V and J calls and clone size are those listed in that table; D and trimming were worked out from the DNA. The sample has about 180,000 clones; about 80% are singletons. This CDR3 has 14 residues. Self-reported history from a screening survey and questionnaire set each donor's cohort. A COVID-19 case was met by exposed participants within 2 weeks before study entry. This clone occurred a few times.

The TCR comes from a man in his sixties who had been exposed to COVID-19. The sample taken for sequencing was PBMCs or T cells enriched from blood (not recorded which). J is TRBJ1-4 and V is TRBV7-5; the table gives TRBD1 as D, unverified against the DNA. TRBV7-5 is a recognized pseudogene. CDR3 bases: TGTGTCAGAAGCTTAGACAGATATAATGAAAAACTGTTTTTT. This encodes CVRSLDRYNEKLFF.